This T cell receptor beta chain emerged from a study of T cell responses to AZD1222 COVID-19 vaccine. Using immunoSEQ multiplex PCR, the repertoire was profiled, and TCRdb retains in-frame clones only, with some absent. The sample lists 150,000 or so clones; approximately 94% were seen once. V lost 0 bases, J lost 7 bases, and 6 bases lay in between. Germline values: CDR1 LGHDT, CDR2 YNNKEL (reference sequence). The CDR3 totals 13 residues. The chain employs TRBV3-1 (or the pseudogene TRBV3-2) and TRBJ2-2; D is uncertain. Source: peripheral blood, taken 28 days after the second AZD1222 dose. The sequence derives from an adult who received the AZD1222 COVID-19 vaccine. CDR3 DNA: TGTGCCAGCAGCCAAGATCTTCTCGGGGAGCTGTTTTTT. As protein: CASSQDLLGELFF.